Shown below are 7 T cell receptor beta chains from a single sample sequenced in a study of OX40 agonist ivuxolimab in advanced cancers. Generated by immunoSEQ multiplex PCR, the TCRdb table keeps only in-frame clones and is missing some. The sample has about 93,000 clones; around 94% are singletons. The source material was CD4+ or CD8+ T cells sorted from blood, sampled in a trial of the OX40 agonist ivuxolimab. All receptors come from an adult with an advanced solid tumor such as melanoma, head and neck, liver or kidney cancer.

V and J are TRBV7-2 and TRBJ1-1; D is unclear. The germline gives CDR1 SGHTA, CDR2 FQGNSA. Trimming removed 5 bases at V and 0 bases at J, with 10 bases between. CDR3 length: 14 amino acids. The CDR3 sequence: CASSGRYMNTEAFF. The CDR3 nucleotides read TGTGCCAGCAGCGGGAGATACATGAACACTGAAGCTTTCTTT.

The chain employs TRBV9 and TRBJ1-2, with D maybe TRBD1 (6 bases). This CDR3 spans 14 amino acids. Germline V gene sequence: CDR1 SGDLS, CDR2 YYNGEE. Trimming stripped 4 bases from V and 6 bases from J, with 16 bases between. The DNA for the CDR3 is TGTGCCAGCAGCCCAAACCGGGGGCAGGATGGCTACACCTTC. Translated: CASSPNRGQDGYTF.

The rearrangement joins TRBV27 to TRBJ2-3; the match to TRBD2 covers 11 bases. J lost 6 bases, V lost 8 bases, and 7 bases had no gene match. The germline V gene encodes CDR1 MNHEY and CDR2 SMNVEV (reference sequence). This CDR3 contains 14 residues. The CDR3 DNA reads TGTGCCAGCGCGACTAGCGGGGTTTACGATACGCAGTATTTT. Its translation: CASATSGVYDTQYF.

Here the CDR3 reads CASSPTGGGTEAFF. Here the CDR3 DNA reads TGTGCCAGCAGTCCGACAGGGGGTGGTACTGAAGCTTTCTTT. V usage is TRBV6-5 and J usage is TRBJ1-1, with 9 bases aligning to TRBD1. The CDR3 spans 14 residues. V dropped 5 bases and J dropped 5; count of bases not matched to a gene: 6. From germline, CDR1 is MNHEY and CDR2 SVGAGI.

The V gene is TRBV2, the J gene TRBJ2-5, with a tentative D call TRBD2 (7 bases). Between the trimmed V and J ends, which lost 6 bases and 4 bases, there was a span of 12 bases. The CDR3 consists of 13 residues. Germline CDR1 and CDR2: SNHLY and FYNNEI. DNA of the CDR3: TGTGCCAGCAGGAAGGGGGGGGGAGAGACCCAGTACTTC. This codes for CASRKGGGETQYF.

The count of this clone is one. CDR3: CASKGPYTGELFF. The CDR3 DNA is TGTGCCAGCAAGGGACCTTACACCGGGGAGCTGTTTTTT. The V gene is TRBV7-9, the J gene TRBJ2-2; D possibly matches TRBD1 or TRBD2 (5 bases each). The CDR3 length is 13 residues. Trimming stripped 7 bases from V and 3 bases from J, with 9 bases between. Germline-derived CDR1 and CDR2 are SEHNR and FQNEAQ (reference sequence).

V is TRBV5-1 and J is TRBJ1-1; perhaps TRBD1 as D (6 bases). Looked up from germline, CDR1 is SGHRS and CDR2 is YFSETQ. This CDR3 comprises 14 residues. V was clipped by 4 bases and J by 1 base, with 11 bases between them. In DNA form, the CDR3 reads TGCGCCAGCAGCACCGAGACAGGGAACACTGAAGCTTTCTTT. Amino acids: CASSTETGNTEAFF.